A single sample is the source of the 13 T cell receptor beta chains below, sequenced in a study of cytotoxic CD8 clonotypes in ibrutinib-treated CLL. Some clones are missing from TCRdb's copy, which holds only in-frame ones; the method was immunoSEQ multiplex PCR. The sample lists some 61,000 clones, under 70% occurring once. This sample comprised PBMCs, obtained after 12 months of ibrutinib treatment. The origin of the receptors is a human donor with chronic lymphocytic leukemia.

The chain couples TRBV2 to TRBJ1-1; tentative D call: TRBD1 (6 bases). The CDR3 is made up of 14 amino acids. Germline-derived CDR1 and CDR2 are SNHLY and FYNNEI. Trimming took off 5 bases at V and 4 bases at J, with 14 bases between the two ends. The CDR3, as DNA: TGTGCCAGCAGTTACAGGGCGGGGAGCACTGAAGCTTTCTTT. Its translation is CASSYRAGSTEAFF.

The chain uses TRBV5-1 and TRBJ2-2, with D possibly being TRBD1 (5 bases). The V gene lost 0 bases and the J gene lost 2 bases, with 8 bases spanning the gap. Germline V CDR1 and CDR2: SGHRS, YFSETQ. The CDR3 has 15 amino acids. Here the CDR3 DNA reads TGCGCCAGCAGCTTGGCCAGGGTAAACACCGGGGAGCTGTTTTTT. This encodes CASSLARVNTGELFF.

The V and J genes are TRBV27 and TRBJ1-5; no reliable D call. Germline V lookup: CDR1 MNHEY, CDR2 SMNVEV (reference sequence). V was shortened by 6 bases and J by 3 bases, with 15 bases between the two germline ends. This CDR3 comprises 15 residues. In DNA form, the CDR3 reads TGTGCCAGCAGACTGACGGCAGGCCTCAATCAGCCCCAGCATTTT. This codes for CASRLTAGLNQPQHF.

The V call is TRBV19, the J call TRBJ1-4; TRBD1 might be the D (6 bases). The V gene lost 3 bases and the J gene lost 0 bases, with 14 bases spanning the gap. CDR3 length equals 17 residues. From germline, CDR1 is LNHDA and CDR2 SQIVND (reference sequence). The CDR3 DNA follows: TGTGCCAGTAGTATTACAGGGACTATCGCAACTAATGAAAAACTGTTTTTT. It encodes CASSITGTIATNEKLFF.

The chain links TRBV2 to TRBJ1-1; D unclear. The CDR3 sequence is 13 residues long. Germline CDR1 SNHLY, CDR2 FYNNEI. Trimming stripped 7 bases from V and 0 bases from J, with 9 bases between. The CDR3 protein is CASILPMNTEAFF. The CDR3 nucleotides are TGTGCCAGCATACTTCCGATGAACACTGAAGCTTTCTTT.

Comments on this clone: The same CDR3 arises from other DNA sequences in this sample as well. V usage is TRBV2 and J usage is TRBJ1-1, with a weak D call TRBD1 (6 bases). CDR1 SNHLY and CDR2 FYNNEI come from the germline V gene. The V and J ends lost 5 bases and 2 bases respectively, with 12 bases between them. This CDR3 has 14 residues. The CDR3 coding sequence is TGTGCCAGCAGTCTTTCCAGGGGAAACACTGAAGCTTTCTTT. Protein: CASSLSRGNTEAFF.

The chain has TRBV2 and TRBJ1-5; TRBD1 agrees at 10 bases. The CDR3 consists of 14 residues. The germline gives CDR1 SNHLY, CDR2 FYNNEI. J lost 4 bases, V lost 10 bases, and 7 bases had no gene match. DNA for the CDR3: TGTGCCACCCGGACAGGGGGGGCTAATCAGCCCCAGCATTTT. As protein: CATRTGGANQPQHF.

This clone came up a few times. The chain employs TRBV5-4 and TRBJ1-6; 7 bases align to TRBD1. V lost 3 bases to trimming and J lost 6 bases; unmatched junction nucleotides: 12. Germline CDR1 reads SGHNT; CDR2 reads YYREEE (reference sequence). The CDR3 is made up of 17 amino acids. Here the CDR3 reads CASSSAETHRGNSPLHF. The CDR3 region has the DNA TGTGCCAGCAGCTCTGCCGAGACCCACAGGGGTAATTCACCCCTCCACTTT.

The rearrangement joins TRBV5-1 to TRBJ1-1, with TRBD1 matching over 7 bases. The CDR3 is made up of 14 amino acids. Germline V gene sequence: CDR1 SGHRS, CDR2 YFSETQ. The V and J ends lost 0 bases and 4 bases, in that order; junction bases with no gene match: 3. DNA for the CDR3: TGCGCCAGCAGCTTGGGAACAGGGGTCACTGAAGCTTTCTTT. Amino acids: CASSLGTGVTEAFF.

The rearrangement uses TRBV4-2 and TRBJ1-3; D remains unclear. Deletions cut 1 base from V and 0 bases from J, with 4 bases between. The CDR3 spans 14 residues. Looked up from germline, CDR1 is LGHNA and CDR2 is YNFKEQ. As DNA, the CDR3 is TGTGCCAGCAGCCAAGCCAACTCTGGAAACACCATATATTTT. Translation gives CASSQANSGNTIYF.

In its sample, this clone was seen a few times. The rearrangement links TRBV2 to TRBJ1-2; no definite D call. The CDR3 has 13 residues. Germline-derived CDR1 and CDR2 are SNHLY and FYNNEI. V shed 4 bases and J shed 1 base, with 7 bases lying between them. CDR3 amino acids: CASSVGLNYGYTF. CDR3 nucleotide sequence: TGTGCCAGCAGTGTAGGGCTTAACTATGGCTACACCTTC.

The rearrangement uses TRBV10-3 and TRBJ2-1; possible D gene TRBD2, 7 bases. This CDR3 is 13 amino acids long. The germline V gene has CDR1 ENHRY and CDR2 SYGVKD. The germline V and J ends were trimmed by 10 bases and 3 bases, with 13 bases remaining between them. The CDR3 DNA sequence: TGTGCCACGGGGGGCACACTCTACAATGAGCAGTTCTTC. Residues: CATGGTLYNEQFF.

The chain uses TRBV10-3 and TRBJ2-7; 10 bases align to TRBD1. V lost 4 bases and J lost 8; bases outside the gene matches: 14. CDR1 ENHRY and CDR2 SYGVKD come from the germline V gene. The length of the CDR3 is 16 residues. The CDR3 bases are TGTGCCATCAGTGCGGTATCGGGACAGGGGAATCTACAGCAGTACTTC. Residues: CAISAVSGQGNLQQYF.